This TCR beta chain was sequenced for a study of blood T cell repertoires in COVID-19. The V and J ends lost 0 bases and 3 bases, in that order; junction bases with no gene match: 8. In germline, CDR1 is SGDLS, CDR2 YYNGEE. This CDR3 has 18 residues. Clones were sequenced by immunoSEQ multiplex PCR, and TCRdb holds only the in-frame ones, with some missing. This sample has approximately 120,000 clones; 60% to 85% occur once, and the top ten carry over 15%. This TCR came from a man older than 75 with acute or convalescent COVID-19. This rearrangement joins TRBV9 to TRBJ2-6; TRBD1 matches 8 bases. The material sequenced was peripheral blood. In nucleotides, the CDR3 is TGTGCCAGCAGCGTAGACAGGACAGGGACGAGTGGGGCCAACGTCCTGACTTTC. This encodes CASSVDRTGTSGANVLTF.